This T cell receptor beta chain was sequenced for a study of regulatory T cells in long-lasting Graves disease. Trimming at V came to 5 bases and at J to 12 bases, leaving 12 bases not matched to a gene. Germline V gene lookup returns CDR1 MNHEY and CDR2 SMNVEV (reference sequence). There are 14 residues in the CDR3. Arm-PCR with iRepertoire HTBI primers amplified the CDR3 regions for these TCR beta libraries. TCRdb reprocessed the multiplex PCR reads via MiXCR and lists one record per CDR3 protein. The sample holds around 460,000 distinct CDR3 sequences, approximately 23% seen once. Time point defined: persistent/refractory GD, antithyroid drugs over 5 years with positive TRAb. Preparation of the TCR library used RNA extracted from PBMCs.

The receptor's source is a female donor with Graves disease. The input for sequencing was peripheral blood mononuclear cells (PBMCs), taken when the disease was refractory, from a patient treated with antithyroid drugs. The chain recombines TRBV27 with TRBJ1-2; 10 bases are a match to TRBD1. Here the CDR3 reads CASSRTGTGETHTF. The CDR3, as DNA: TGTGCCAGCAGTCGAACCGGGACAGGGGAAACACACACCTTC.